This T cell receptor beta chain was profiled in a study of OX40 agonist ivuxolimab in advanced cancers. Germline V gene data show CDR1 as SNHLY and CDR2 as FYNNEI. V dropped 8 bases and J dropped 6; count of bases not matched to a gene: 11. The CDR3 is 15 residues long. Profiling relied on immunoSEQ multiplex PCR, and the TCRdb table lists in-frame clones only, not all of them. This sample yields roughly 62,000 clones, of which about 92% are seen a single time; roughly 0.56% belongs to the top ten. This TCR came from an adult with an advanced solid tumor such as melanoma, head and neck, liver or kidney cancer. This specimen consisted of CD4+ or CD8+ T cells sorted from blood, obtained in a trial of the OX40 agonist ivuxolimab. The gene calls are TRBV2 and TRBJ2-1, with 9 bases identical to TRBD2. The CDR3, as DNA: TGTGCCAGCTCGGTAGCGGGAGTGGATGTCAATGAGCAGTTCTTC. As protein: CASSVAGVDVNEQFF.